These T cell receptor beta chains were read from a single sample in a study of blood T cells in healthy people across ages. One entry per CDR3 protein, called by TCRdb with MiXCR from the 5' RACE reads. The sample includes 600,000 to 1,000,000 distinct CDR3 sequences, approximately 25% seen only once; the top ten take around 3.6%. These data were likewise used in another study, on T cells of mothers and their children.

Source material: blood. The source of these receptors is a boy younger than 18 in good health. CDR3s include the opening cysteine and the closing phenylalanine or tryptophan. The D gene is left open where the match is weak. Size tells how often a clone was seen (once, few, many) or the class of an expanded clone, and some rows leave it out.

size	V	D	J	CDR3	DNA
NA	TRBV29-1	NA	TRBJ2-7	CSVGGPISSYEQYF	TGCAGCGTTGGAGGACCCATCAGCTCCTACGAGCAGTACTTC
NA	TRBV9	NA	TRBJ2-7	CASSAGRQGEQYF	TGTGCCAGCAGCGCAGGCCGGCAGGGCGAGCAGTACTTC
few	TRBV10-3	TRBD1	TRBJ1-4	CAIRGTGDEKLFF	TGTGCCATCAGGGGGACAGGGGATGAAAAACTGTTTTTT
few	TRBV10-3	TRBD1	TRBJ1-6	CAISDGQAYNSPLHF	TGTGCCATCAGTGACGGACAGGCCTATAATTCACCCCTCCACTTT
few	TRBV3-1	NA	TRBJ1-2	CASSQAKVAYGYTF	TGTGCCAGCAGCCAAGCTAAGGTGGCCTATGGCTACACCTTC
NA	TRBV7-9	TRBD1	TRBJ1-5	CASSEGTGNQPQHF	TGTGCCAGCAGCGAGGGGACAGGCAATCAGCCCCAGCATTTT
few	TRBV7-3	TRBD2	TRBJ2-2	CASKLTSGANTGELFF	TGTGCCAGCAAGCTAACTAGCGGCGCGAACACCGGGGAGCTGTTTTTT
NA	TRBV7-9	NA	TRBJ2-7	CASSPRDEPYEQYF	TGTGCCAGCAGCCCCAGGGACGAACCCTACGAGCAGTACTTC
NA	TRBV27	NA	TRBJ1-4	CASSLGVGGEKLFF	TGTGCCAGCAGTTTAGGGGTAGGAGGAGAAAAACTGTTTTTT
NA	TRBV7-6	TRBD1	TRBJ2-5	CASSPQRGRRETQYF	TGTGCCAGCAGCCCCCAGAGGGGGCGCAGGGAGACCCAGTACTTC
few	TRBV7-3	NA	TRBJ2-5	CASSLTPGLGETQYF	TGTGCCAGCAGCTTAACACCGGGGTTAGGAGAGACCCAGTACTTC
few	TRBV20-1	TRBD2	TRBJ2-3	CSADKDGTSGEVSTDTQYF	TGCAGTGCCGACAAAGATGGGACTAGCGGGGAGGTTAGCACAGATACGCAGTATTTT
few	TRBV6-2/TRBV6-3	NA	TRBJ1-2	CASGDGDNYGYTF	TGTGCCAGCGGGGACGGAGATAACTATGGCTACACCTTC
NA	TRBV2	TRBD1	TRBJ1-4	CASSGTALFATNEKLFF	TGTGCCAGCTCCGGGACAGCGCTATTTGCAACTAATGAAAAACTGTTTTTT
NA	TRBV19	NA	TRBJ2-7	CASSIIGSYAEQYF	TGTGCCAGTAGTATTATAGGGTCCTACGCCGAGCAGTACTTC
few	TRBV7-9	NA	TRBJ1-1	CASSLGRSNTEAFF	TGTGCCAGCAGCTTAGGTCGGTCGAACACTGAAGCTTTCTTT
few	TRBV7-9	NA	TRBJ1-2	CASSQNPAESNYGYTF	TGTGCCAGCAGTCAGAACCCCGCAGAGTCTAACTATGGCTACACCTTC
few	TRBV7-9	NA	TRBJ1-2	CASRQGYNYGYTF	TGTGCCAGCAGACAGGGTTATAACTATGGCTACACCTTC
NA	TRBV28	NA	TRBJ2-7	CASSQLGPLNSYEQYF	TGTGCCAGCAGCCAACTGGGACCGCTAAACTCCTACGAGCAGTACTTC
NA	TRBV6-5	TRBD2	TRBJ2-1	CASGLAGGGNEQFF	TGTGCCAGCGGACTAGCGGGAGGGGGCAATGAGCAGTTCTTC
NA	TRBV12-3/TRBV12-4	NA	TRBJ1-3	CASSLFRRRSGNTIYF	TGTGCCAGCAGTTTATTCCGTCGACGCTCTGGAAACACCATATATTTT
NA	TRBV29-1	NA	TRBJ2-3	CSIGSGPLGDTQYF	TGCAGCATCGGAAGCGGCCCCCTGGGAGATACGCAGTATTTT
NA	TRBV20-1	NA	TRBJ2-1	CSARDLGPYNEQFF	TGCAGTGCTAGAGATCTCGGCCCCTACAATGAGCAGTTCTTC
NA	TRBV28	TRBD1	TRBJ2-3	CASGTGTDTQYF	TGTGCCAGCGGGACAGGCACAGATACGCAGTATTTT
few	TRBV4-2	TRBD2	TRBJ2-7	CASSQDPGAGTSGSYEQYF	TGTGCCAGCAGCCAAGACCCTGGCGCCGGGACTAGCGGGAGCTACGAGCAGTACTTC
NA	TRBV3-1	NA	TRBJ2-2	CASSQDVGELFF	TGTGCCAGCAGCCAAGATGTCGGGGAGCTGTTTTTT